The source of this T cell receptor beta chain is a study of blood T cells in healthy people across ages. Whole-study findings and limits: In long-lived donors, naive CD4+ cell counts and diversity exceeded those of aged donors. Estimates drawn from one million T cells were deemed to understate diversity.

Each donor gave around 9.3 milliliters of peripheral blood. Isolation of PBMCs gave at least 7 million cells per sample. For this clonotype: Antigen: not known.

A second PCR, run for about 7 to 12 cycles, used a sample-barcoded 5' primer plus a J-beta primer mix. TCRdb recomputed calls from the 5' RACE reads with MiXCR, one row per CDR3 protein. The table lists 450,000 to 700,000 distinct CDR3 sequences, about 25% of them singletons. The receptor comes from a woman aged 65 to 85 in good health. The sequenced sample consisted of blood.

This CDR3 is CASTYNPRGGLRGEQFF. CDR3 coding DNA: TGTGCCAGCACCTACAACCCCCGCGGGGGCCTAAGAGGTGAGCAGTTCTTC. This chain uses TRBV21-1 with TRBJ2-5; the DNA was not used to check the table's D call, TRBD1. TRBJ2-1 matches the DNA end more closely, so the J call is doubtful. TRBV21-1 is an annotated pseudogene. CDR3 size: 17 residues.